Following are 5 T cell receptor beta chains from one sample sequenced in a study of cytomegalovirus exposure and HLA in healthy donors. PCR employed 60 Vbeta and 13 Jbeta primers. Some clones are missing from TCRdb's copy, which holds only in-frame ones; the method was immunoSEQ multiplex PCR. The sample contains 90,000 to 110,000 clones, under 80% of which appear only once. The sequencing input was PBMCs. The receptors shown here come from a woman aged 45-60 years in good health and CMV-seropositive.

The V gene is TRBV15, the J gene TRBJ2-5; the D gene is possibly TRBD2 (6 bases). The CDR3 totals 16 residues. Germline CDR1 and CDR2: LNHNV and YYDKDF (reference sequence). V was cut by 5 bases and J by 2 bases, with 18 bases left in between. The CDR3: CATSGGASPGQETQYF. The DNA of the CDR3 is TGTGCCACCAGCGGCGGGGCGTCACCGGGGCAAGAGACCCAGTACTTC.

The V call is TRBV5-1, the J call TRBJ2-1, with no clear D. From germline, CDR1 is SGHRS and CDR2 YFSETQ. V lost 0 bases and J lost 0, with 10 bases in between. The CDR3 sequence is 16 residues long. CDR3 loop: CASSLGLHHSYNEQFF. As DNA, the CDR3 is TGCGCCAGCAGCTTGGGACTCCATCACTCCTACAATGAGCAGTTCTTC.

The table lists this clone with a count of one. This chain connects TRBV10-3 to TRBJ2-4; D call uncertain. The CDR3 loop spans 17 amino acids. V was pared by 0 bases and J by 8 bases, with 20 bases between. Germline loops: CDR1 ENHRY, CDR2 SYGVKD. The DNA of the CDR3 is TGTGCCATCAGTGAGTCGAGGAACTTTTTTGGTGGTGACATTCAGTACTTC. Amino acids: CAISESRNFFGGDIQYF.

Notes on this clone: The sample carries other DNA sequences with the same CDR3. This chain links TRBV15 with TRBJ2-7; the match to TRBD1 covers 7 bases. V dropped 3 bases and J dropped 0; count of bases not matched to a gene: 2. CDR1 is LNHNV, CDR2 YYDKDF, per germline (reference sequence). The length of the CDR3 is 14 residues. Here the CDR3 reads CATSRDRSSYEQYF. In DNA form, the CDR3 reads TGTGCCACCAGCAGGGACAGGAGCTCCTACGAGCAGTACTTC.

The rearrangement joins TRBV6-5 to TRBJ2-6; D gene uncertain. Germline V gene data show CDR1 as MNHEY and CDR2 as SVGAGI. The CDR3 runs 13 residues. V dropped 7 bases and J dropped 1 base, with 5 bases sitting between them. CDR3 region: CASTFSGANVLTF. CDR3 DNA sequence: TGTGCCAGCACTTTTTCTGGGGCCAACGTCCTGACTTTC.